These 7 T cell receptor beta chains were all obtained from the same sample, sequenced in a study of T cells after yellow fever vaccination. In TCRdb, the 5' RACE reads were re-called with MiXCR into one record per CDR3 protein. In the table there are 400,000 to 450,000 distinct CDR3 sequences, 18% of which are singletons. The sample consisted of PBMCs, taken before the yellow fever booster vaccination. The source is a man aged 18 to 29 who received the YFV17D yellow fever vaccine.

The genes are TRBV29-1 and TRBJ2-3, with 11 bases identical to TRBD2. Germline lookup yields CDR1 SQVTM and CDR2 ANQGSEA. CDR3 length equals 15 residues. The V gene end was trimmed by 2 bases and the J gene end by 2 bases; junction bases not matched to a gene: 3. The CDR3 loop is CSVETSGGPTDTQYF. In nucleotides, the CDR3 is TGCAGCGTTGAAACTAGCGGGGGCCCCACAGATACGCAGTATTTT.

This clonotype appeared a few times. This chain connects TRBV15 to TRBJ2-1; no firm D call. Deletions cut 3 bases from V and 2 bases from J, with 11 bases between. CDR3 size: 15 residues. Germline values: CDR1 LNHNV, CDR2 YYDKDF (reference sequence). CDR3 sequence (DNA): TGTGCCACCAGCAGTCGGAGAACTCCCTACAATGAGCAGTTCTTC. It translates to CATSSRRTPYNEQFF. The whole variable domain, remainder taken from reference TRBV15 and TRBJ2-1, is DAMVIQNPRYQVTQFGKPVTLSCSQTLNHNVMYWYQQKSSQAPKLLFHYYDKDFNNEADTPDNFQSRRPNTSFCFLDIRSPGLGDTAMYLCATSSRRTPYNEQFFGPGTRLTVL.

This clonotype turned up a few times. The CDR3 reads CASALGRVNIQYF. DNA for the CDR3: TGTGCCAGCGCGCTAGGCCGGGTAAACATTCAGTACTTC. The chain has TRBV12-3 or TRBV12-4 and TRBJ2-4; D remains ambiguous. Trimming left V 8 bases short and J 6 bases short, with 14 bases between. The CDR3 is 13 amino acids.

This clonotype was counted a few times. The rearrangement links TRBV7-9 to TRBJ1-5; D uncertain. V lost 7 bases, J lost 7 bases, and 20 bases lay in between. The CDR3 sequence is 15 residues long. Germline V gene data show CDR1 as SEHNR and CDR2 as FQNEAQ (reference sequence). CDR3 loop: CASTAGNGEQQPQHF. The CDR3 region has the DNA TGTGCCAGCACGGCCGGTAATGGGGAACAACAGCCCCAGCATTTT.

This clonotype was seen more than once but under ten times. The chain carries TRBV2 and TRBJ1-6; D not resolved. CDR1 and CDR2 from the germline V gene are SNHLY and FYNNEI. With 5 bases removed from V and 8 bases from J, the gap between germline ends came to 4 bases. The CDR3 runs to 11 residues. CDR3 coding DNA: TGTGCCAGCAGTCGTCATTCACCCCTCCACTTT. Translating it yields CASSRHSPLHF.

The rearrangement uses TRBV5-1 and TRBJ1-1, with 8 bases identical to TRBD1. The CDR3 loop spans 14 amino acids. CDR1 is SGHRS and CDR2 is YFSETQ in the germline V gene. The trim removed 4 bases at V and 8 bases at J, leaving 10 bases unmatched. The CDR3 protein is CASSKDRATGEAFF. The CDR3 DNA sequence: TGCGCCAGCAGCAAGGACAGGGCCACAGGGGAAGCTTTCTTT.

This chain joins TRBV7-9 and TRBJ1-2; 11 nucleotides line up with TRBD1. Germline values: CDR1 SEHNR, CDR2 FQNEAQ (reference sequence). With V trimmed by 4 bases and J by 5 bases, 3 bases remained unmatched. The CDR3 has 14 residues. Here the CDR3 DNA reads TGTGCCAGCAGCTGGGACAGGGGGACGTATGGCTACACCTTC. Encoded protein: CASSWDRGTYGYTF.